The rows below give T cell receptor beta chains drawn from one sample of a study of blood T cell repertoires in COVID-19. Measured with immunoSEQ multiplex PCR; TCRdb has only the in-frame clones, and not every one. Of 300,000 to 350,000 clones listed, over 75% were seen once; the top ten hold roughly 1%. Sequenced material: PBMCs or T cells enriched from blood (not recorded which). Source of these receptors: a woman aged 30 to 39 who had recovered from COVID-19. Both conserved end residues are trimmed from each CDR3.

V,J,CDR3
TRBV7-2,TRBJ2-1,ASSPRTSGVFLLI
TRBV28,TRBJ2-7,ASSSRDRGYEQY
TRBV25-1,TRBJ1-1,ASRASGTVNTEAF
TRBV9,TRBJ2-7,ASSVVPGKGYEQY
TRBV7-6,TRBJ2-5,ASSTADRVEETQY
TRBV2,TRBJ1-1,ASSDRRRGDTEAF
TRBV5-6,TRBJ2-2,ASSLGLGQGHTGELF
TRBV7-2,TRBJ2-3,ASSFAGTSGGGTDTQY
TRBV14,TRBJ1-2,ASSPVPGQGLYGYT
TRBV5-6,TRBJ1-2,ASSLVGQYGYT
TRBV2,TRBJ1-5,ASCRDRGRLPQH
TRBV28,TRBJ1-2,ASTTTGLNYGYT
TRBV15,TRBJ1-5,ATSGPRGGTNQPQH
TRBV6-5,TRBJ1-2,ASRLGGSNYGYT
TRBV27,TRBJ1-5,ASSLDSSGNQPQH
TRBV7-9,TRBJ2-7,ASSPIPYEQY
TRBV27,TRBJ1-6,ASSPGDSNSPLH
TRBV9,TRBJ1-5,ASSPVEGCPGCQPQH
TRBV6-5,TRBJ2-6,ASTVQSSGANVLT
TRBV12-5,TRBJ1-5,ASGLAGARSNQPQH
TRBV2,TRBJ2-7,ASSGPRQYEQY
TRBV7-9,TRBJ2-7,ASSLGGPSGVHTYEQY
TRBV3-1/TRBV3-2,TRBJ1-6,ASSRRTGTDSPLH
TRBV27,TRBJ1-6,ASRALTGNSPLH
TRBV6-5,TRBJ2-3,ASSTGGSTDTQY
TRBV6-2/TRBV6-3,TRBJ2-6,ASSYSNPWLSGANVLT
TRBV2,TRBJ2-5,ASSWASGQETQY
TRBV5-1,TRBJ1-6,ASSEAGADNSPLH
TRBV7-8,TRBJ1-5,ASSLTRGGDSNQPQH
TRBV11-3,TRBJ1-6,ASSQTGQNNSPLH
TRBV9,TRBJ1-6,ASSVGLQNSPLH
TRBV7-2,TRBJ2-5,ASSLVGSTYQETQY
TRBV6-2/TRBV6-3,TRBJ2-7,ASSPSRTSSYEQY
TRBV6-5,TRBJ1-2,ASSYSRDWNYGYT
TRBV18,TRBJ1-3,ASSPRPGERRNTIY
TRBV11-2,TRBJ2-3,ASSPPGGGANTQY
TRBV28,TRBJ2-2,ASSPGLAGGPNGELF
TRBV11-2,TRBJ1-2,ASSSDRGRSYGYT
TRBV24-1,TRBJ2-1,ATSDTGTVRVEQF
TRBV7-2,TRBJ2-3,ASIQATSTDTQY
TRBV28,TRBJ1-4,ASSNTGTGNEKLF
TRBV7-2,TRBJ2-1,AGAPYGEQF
TRBV5-4,TRBJ1-1,ASSLTGAGTEAF
TRBV10-1,TRBJ1-1,ASSDYRGAEAF
TRBV19,TRBJ1-1,ASSLHLLARGNTEAF
TRBV13,TRBJ1-6,ASRYWGQGHSPLH
TRBV6-2/TRBV6-3,TRBJ1-5,ASSRDRKPSNQPQH
TRBV7-9,TRBJ1-2,ASVQESGGYT
TRBV30,TRBJ2-5,AWSVAGGVTKETQY
TRBV5-1,TRBJ2-3,ASSSGLAQISDTQY
TRBV19,TRBJ2-2,ASSGPGGQSSTGELF
TRBV6-5,TRBJ1-1,ASSPWAGRTEAF
TRBV15,TRBJ1-1,ATSARRGSEAF
TRBV29-1,TRBJ2-5,SRAGGVGETQY